This TCR beta chain is from a study of cytomegalovirus exposure and HLA in healthy donors. The wider study: One earlier analysis, a look at some 180 million T cells, found approximately 120 million unique TCR beta sequences.

Study outcomes and limitations: Fewer than 20,000 TCR beta sequences were associated with HLA alleles at 0.05 false discovery rate in a later analysis. Certain sequence variants were highly shared and formed a cluster, and this cluster was likely a sequencing artifact. Many donors carried some public TCRs, although rarity characterized most TCR sequences.

Concerning this clone: The antigen is unknown.

The PCR ran on 60 Vbeta and 13 Jbeta primers. Only in-frame clones appear in the TCRdb table, and some are missing; sequencing was by immunoSEQ multiplex PCR. The table has roughly 130,000 clones, roughly 83% seen once. The CDR3 contains 15 residues. With 5 bases clipped from V and 1 base from J, the junction kept 2 bases outside the gene matches. CDR1 is SGHNT, CDR2 YENEEA, per germline. The chain carries TRBV11-3 and TRBJ2-3, with 11 bases that match TRBD2. What was sequenced was PBMCs. This clonotype was obtained from a female donor in good health and CMV-seronegative. Here the CDR3 reads CASSDSGRGTDTQYF. The CDR3, as DNA: TGTGCCAGCAGCGATAGCGGGAGGGGCACAGATACGCAGTATTTT.